The 19 T cell receptor beta chains below were found in one sample sequenced in a study of shared T cell receptors in the human thymus. Clones were sequenced by immunoSEQ multiplex PCR, and TCRdb holds only the in-frame ones, with some missing. Of 720,000 or so clones listed, 80% to 90% are singletons. These data were also reused for a study on human thymus T cells.

Sequencing was carried out using thymocytes. These receptors all stem from a girl under two years old with a congenital heart defect.

This clone turned up a few times. The CDR3 nucleotides are TGCGCCAGCAGCCAAGATCGTGGGACAGCCGTTTCATTTTATAATTCACCCCTCCACTTT. Encoded protein: CASSQDRGTAVSFYNSPLHF. V usage is TRBV4-1 and J usage is TRBJ1-6, with TRBD1 identical over 7 bases. The germline V gene encodes CDR1 MGHRA and CDR2 YSYEKL. This CDR3 comprises 20 residues. The V gene end was trimmed by 0 bases and the J gene end by 4 bases; junction bases not matched to a gene: 15.

CDR3 amino acids: CASSYEGALYSPLHF. The CDR3 DNA reads as TGTGCCAGCAGTTACGAGGGGGCGCTTTATTCACCCCTCCACTTT. V and J are TRBV6-6 and TRBJ1-6; 7 nucleotides agree with TRBD1. CDR1 and CDR2 (germline): MNHNY, SVGAGI (reference sequence). Trimming took 2 bases from V and 8 from J; bases not matched to a gene: 6. The CDR3 totals 15 residues.

The V gene is TRBV5-4, the J gene TRBJ1-2; TRBD1 matches at 7 bases. With V trimmed by 4 bases and J by 8 bases, 14 bases remained unmatched. The germline CDR1 and CDR2 sequences are SGHNT and YYREEE (reference sequence). CDR3 size: 15 residues. CDR3 protein: CASSRSRQGSRGYTF. DNA for the CDR3: TGTGCCAGCAGCCGATCCAGACAGGGTTCGCGCGGCTACACCTTC.

The chain uses TRBV5-6 and TRBJ2-2; 7 bases agree with TRBD2. This CDR3 region has 13 residues. CDR1 and CDR2 from the germline V gene are SGHDT and YYEEEE. With 1 base clipped from V and 9 bases from J, the junction kept 3 bases outside the gene matches. CDR3 residues: CASSLREARELFF. The CDR3, as DNA: TGTGCCAGCAGCTTGCGGGAGGCCAGGGAGCTGTTTTTT.

The V gene is TRBV4-2, the J gene TRBJ1-6; 8 bases are shared with TRBD1. With V trimmed by 1 base and J by 8 bases, 7 bases remained unmatched. CDR1 and CDR2 (germline): LGHNA, YNFKEQ. The CDR3 has 16 amino acids. The CDR3 DNA follows: TGTGCCAGCAGCCAAGTGGCGGGACAGGTACATTCACCCCTCCACTTT. Translated, it gives CASSQVAGQVHSPLHF.

The chain uses TRBV5-1 and TRBJ1-1; 9 positions match TRBD1. CDR1 and CDR2 from the germline V gene are SGHRS and YFSETQ. There are 13 residues in the CDR3. V was pared by 3 bases and J by 7 bases, with 4 bases of the junction left unmatched. CDR3 in amino acids: CASSSGQGNEAFF. CDR3 sequence (DNA): TGCGCCAGCAGCTCAGGACAGGGGAATGAAGCTTTCTTT.

The chain uses TRBV5-4 and TRBJ2-7; 8 positions agree with TRBD2. The CDR3 contains 16 residues. Trimming at V came to 0 bases and at J to 5 bases, leaving 10 bases not matched to a gene. The V gene's germline CDR1 is SGHNT and CDR2 YYREEE (reference sequence). This CDR3 reads CASSLALGTSDNEQYF. The CDR3 bases are TGTGCCAGCAGCTTGGCGTTGGGGACTAGTGACAACGAGCAGTACTTC.

This chain links TRBV28 with TRBJ2-3, with 8 nucleotides matching TRBD1. The germline V gene encodes CDR1 MDHEN and CDR2 SYDVKM. V trimming: 6 bases; J trimming: 10 bases; junction bases outside the gene matches: 12. The CDR3 spans 14 residues. CDR3 region: CASRTGQGCSAQYF. The CDR3 bases are TGTGCCAGCAGGACCGGACAGGGCTGTAGTGCGCAGTATTTT.

V usage is TRBV25-1 and J usage is TRBJ1-2, with D hard to call. V lost 6 bases to trimming and J lost 0 bases, with 14 bases between them. Germline V gives CDR1 MGHDK, CDR2 SYGVNS. CDR3 size: 15 residues. The CDR3 sequence is CASRRGFDSNYGYTF. The CDR3, as DNA: TGTGCCAGCAGAAGAGGGTTTGACTCTAACTATGGCTACACCTTC.

The chain is built from TRBV27 and TRBJ2-7, with a tentative D call TRBD2 (5 bases). Trimming removed 10 bases from V and 5 bases from J, with 18 bases in between. Germline V lookup: CDR1 MNHEY, CDR2 SMNVEV (reference sequence). CDR3 length: 13 amino acids. The CDR3: CAIAKDGENEQYF. The CDR3 DNA reads as TGTGCCATCGCGAAGGACGGGGAAAACGAGCAGTACTTC.

V and J are TRBV2 and TRBJ1-2; D might be TRBD1 (5 bases). This CDR3 spans 15 amino acids. Germline CDR1 is SNHLY and CDR2 is FYNNEI. V shed 5 bases and J shed 7 bases, with 20 bases lying between them. The CDR3 here is CASSQIAGDSGGYTF. CDR3 nucleotide sequence: TGTGCCAGCAGTCAAATAGCGGGGGATTCGGGTGGCTACACCTTC.

The chain uses TRBV6-5 and TRBJ1-2, with D unresolved. Germline V gene data show CDR1 as MNHEY and CDR2 as SVGAGI. V was trimmed by 6 bases and J by 3 bases, leaving 17 bases between them. This CDR3 is built from 15 residues. The CDR3 is CASSTVLEADYGYTF. The CDR3 coding sequence is TGTGCCAGCAGCACTGTACTAGAGGCAGACTATGGCTACACCTTC.

The J gene is TRBJ1-4, the V gene TRBV18; D not resolved. Trimming removed 7 bases from V and 4 bases from J, with 13 bases in between. The CDR3 contains 14 residues. CDR1 KGHSH and CDR2 LQKENI come from the germline V gene. The CDR3 loop reads CASCTGLFNEKLFF. DNA of the CDR3: TGTGCCAGCTGTACCGGACTGTTTAATGAAAAACTGTTTTTT.

The genes are TRBV11-2 and TRBJ1-6; unclear D gene. Between the trimmed V and J ends, which lost 5 bases and 9 bases, there was a span of 20 bases. The germline V gene has CDR1 SGHAT and CDR2 FQNNGV. This CDR3 spans 16 amino acids. The CDR3 DNA reads TGTGCCAGCAGCCCTAGCGGTCCGCCAGGACGTTCACCCCTCCACTTT. Its translation: CASSPSGPPGRSPLHF.

This clone was seen just once. V is TRBV5-1 and J is TRBJ2-5, with 10 bases that match TRBD2. The V gene end was trimmed by 0 bases and the J gene end by 5 bases; junction bases not matched to a gene: 10. The germline V gene has CDR1 SGHRS and CDR2 YFSETQ. This CDR3 is built from 17 residues. The CDR3 sequence: CASSLEGSSGGSETQYF. CDR3 DNA: TGCGCCAGCAGCTTGGAAGGCTCTAGCGGGGGATCGGAGACCCAGTACTTC.

The chain joins TRBV27 to TRBJ1-1; TRBD1 aligns across 7 bases. The J segment lost 5 bases and the V segment lost 3 bases, leaving 9 bases of the junction unmatched. CDR3 length: 15 residues. Germline CDR1 reads MNHEY; CDR2 reads SMNVEV (reference sequence). The CDR3 region has the DNA TGTGCCAGCAGTTTGAACAGGGGCCGCGTTACTGAAGCTTTCTTT. Protein: CASSLNRGRVTEAFF.

The rearrangement uses TRBV4-1 and TRBJ1-3; D remains unclear. The CDR3 loop spans 18 amino acids. V lost 0 bases, J lost 4 bases, and 19 bases lay in between. CDR1 MGHRA and CDR2 YSYEKL come from the germline V gene. DNA of the CDR3: TGCGCCAGCAGCCAAGAATTTGCAGGTCGGAGGTGGGGAAACACCATATATTTT. It is translated as CASSQEFAGRRWGNTIYF.

The CDR3, as DNA: TGTGCCAGCAGTTTGACAGGGTTCACTCAGAGAGAGACCCAGTACTTC. It encodes CASSLTGFTQRETQYF. The rearrangement links TRBV27 to TRBJ2-5; 7 nucleotides match TRBD1. V lost 3 bases, J lost 4 bases, and 11 bases stayed unmatched. The CDR3 is 16 amino acids. The germline V gene has CDR1 MNHEY and CDR2 SMNVEV (reference sequence).

CDR3 coding DNA: TGTGCCAGCAGGGCAGGGTATAATTCACCCCTCCACTTT. This translates into CASRAGYNSPLHF. The V and J genes are TRBV9 and TRBJ1-6, with D possibly being TRBD1 (5 bases). The CDR3 contains 13 residues. Germline values: CDR1 SGDLS, CDR2 YYNGEE. The V end lost 5 bases, the J end lost 4 bases, and 7 bases lay between the germline ends.